This T cell receptor beta chain stems from a study of cytomegalovirus exposure and HLA in healthy donors. CDR1 LNHDA and CDR2 SQIVND come from the germline V gene (reference sequence). This CDR3 is built from 13 residues. The V and J ends lost 7 bases and 8 bases, in that order; junction bases with no gene match: 6. Study-wide findings and caveats: It was confirmed in vitro that a few of the CMV-associated chains were specific for CMV antigens. TCR clusters originating in the first cohort tended to co-occur in the 120 validation repertoires, according to a later analysis. Most observed TCR sequences were rare, whereas some public TCRs were detected in many donors.

This table comes from immunoSEQ multiplex PCR, and its TCRdb copy is limited to in-frame clones, with some not included. The data show 170,000 or so clones, with 65% to 85% seen just once and around 2.8% held by the top ten. This clone was detected once. Its antigen is as yet unknown. What was sequenced was PBMCs. J is TRBJ2-1 and V is TRBV19; TRBD1 aligns across 9 bases. This TCR was sampled from a woman younger than 35 in good health and CMV-seropositive. The CDR3 is CASKSGQGDEQFF. CDR3 coding DNA: TGTGCCAGTAAATCGGGACAGGGCGATGAGCAGTTCTTC.